This T cell receptor (beta chain) comes out of a study of T cells after yellow fever vaccination. Regarding the study as a whole: The study noted that FACS-sorted repertoires could contain abundant clonotypes contaminating from the bulk population. Post-booster repertoires again held most primary-vaccination clones (about 95% CD4, 88% CD8).

Using its own MiXCR run on the 5' RACE reads, TCRdb lists one record per CDR3 protein. The profile shows about 330,000 distinct CDR3 sequences, about 4% of them singletons. This clonotype was observed a handful of times. The antigen is undetermined. Germline values: CDR1 LGHNA, CDR2 YSLEER. V was trimmed by 2 bases and J by 0 bases, leaving 10 bases between them. The CDR3 runs 15 residues. V and J are TRBV4-3 and TRBJ2-5, with D unclear. The sample here was PBMCs, taken 5 days after the yellow fever booster vaccination. This sequence originates from a man younger than 35 who received the YFV17D yellow fever vaccine. DNA for the CDR3: TGCGCCAGCAGCCAACCTTACAAGTACCAAGAGACCCAGTACTTC. It codes for CASSQPYKYQETQYF.